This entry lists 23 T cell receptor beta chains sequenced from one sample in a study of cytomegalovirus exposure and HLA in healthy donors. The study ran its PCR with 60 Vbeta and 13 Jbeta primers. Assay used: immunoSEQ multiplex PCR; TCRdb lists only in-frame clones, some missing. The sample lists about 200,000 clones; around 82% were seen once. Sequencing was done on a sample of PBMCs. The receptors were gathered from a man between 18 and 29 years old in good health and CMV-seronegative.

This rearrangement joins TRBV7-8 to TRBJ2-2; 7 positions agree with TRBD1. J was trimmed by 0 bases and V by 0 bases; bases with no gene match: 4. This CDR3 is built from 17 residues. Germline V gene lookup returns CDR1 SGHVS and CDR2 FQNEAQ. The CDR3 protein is CASSLALRGPNTGELFF. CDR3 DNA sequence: TGTGCCAGCAGCTTAGCGTTAAGGGGGCCGAACACCGGGGAGCTGTTTTTT.

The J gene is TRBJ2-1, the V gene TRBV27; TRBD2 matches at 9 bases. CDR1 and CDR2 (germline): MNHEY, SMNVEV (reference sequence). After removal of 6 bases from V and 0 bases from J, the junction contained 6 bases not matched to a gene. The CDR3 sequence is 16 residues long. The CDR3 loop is CASRLLAGSSYNEQFF. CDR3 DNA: TGTGCCAGCAGGCTTCTAGCGGGGAGCTCCTACAATGAGCAGTTCTTC.

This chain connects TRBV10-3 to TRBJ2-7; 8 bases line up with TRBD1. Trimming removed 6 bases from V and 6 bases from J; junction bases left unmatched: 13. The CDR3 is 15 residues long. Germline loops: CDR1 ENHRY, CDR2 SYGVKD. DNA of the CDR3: TGTGCCATCAGCTTCTCGGACAGGGTAGGGGCCGAGCAGTACTTC. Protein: CAISFSDRVGAEQYF.

This chain's CDR3 is CASRKGLAPYEQYF. As DNA, the CDR3 is TGTGCCAGCAGGAAGGGACTAGCCCCCTACGAGCAGTACTTC. The V call is TRBV6-5, the J call TRBJ2-7; TRBD2 agrees at 9 bases. This CDR3 is 14 amino acids long. The J segment lost 2 bases and the V segment lost 6 bases, leaving 5 bases of the junction unmatched. Germline lookup yields CDR1 MNHEY and CDR2 SVGAGI.

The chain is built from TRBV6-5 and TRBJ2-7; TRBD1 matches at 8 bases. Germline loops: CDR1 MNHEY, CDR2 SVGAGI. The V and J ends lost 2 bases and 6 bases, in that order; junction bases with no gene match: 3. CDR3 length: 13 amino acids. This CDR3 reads CASSYGRGLEQYF. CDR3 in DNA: TGTGCCAGCAGTTACGGCAGGGGGCTCGAGCAGTACTTC.

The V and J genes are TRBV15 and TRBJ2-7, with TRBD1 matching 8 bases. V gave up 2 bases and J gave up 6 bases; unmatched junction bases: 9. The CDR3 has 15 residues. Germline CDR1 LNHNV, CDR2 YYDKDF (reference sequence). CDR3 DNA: TGTGCCACCAGCAGATCCCCTACGACAGGGGTCGAGCAGTACTTC. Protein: CATSRSPTTGVEQYF.

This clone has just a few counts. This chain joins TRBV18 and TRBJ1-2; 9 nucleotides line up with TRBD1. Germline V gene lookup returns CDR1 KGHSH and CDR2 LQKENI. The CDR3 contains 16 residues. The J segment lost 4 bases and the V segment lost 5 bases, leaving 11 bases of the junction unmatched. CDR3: CASSDPGQGGAYGYTF. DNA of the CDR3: TGTGCCAGCTCAGATCCGGGACAGGGAGGTGCCTATGGCTACACCTTC.

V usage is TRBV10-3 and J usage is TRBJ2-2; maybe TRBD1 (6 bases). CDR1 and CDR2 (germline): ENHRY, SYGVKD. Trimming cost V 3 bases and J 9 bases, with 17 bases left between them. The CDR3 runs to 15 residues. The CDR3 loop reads CAISDPQGLGRELFF. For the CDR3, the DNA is TGTGCCATCAGTGACCCCCAGGGGCTTGGCCGGGAGCTGTTTTTT.

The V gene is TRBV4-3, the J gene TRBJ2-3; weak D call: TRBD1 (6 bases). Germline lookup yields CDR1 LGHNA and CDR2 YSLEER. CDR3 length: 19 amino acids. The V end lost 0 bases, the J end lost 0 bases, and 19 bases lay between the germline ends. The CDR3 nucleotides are TGCGCCAGCAGCCAAGATGGGGGCGGGTCAGACTTTAGCACAGATACGCAGTATTTT. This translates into CASSQDGGGSDFSTDTQYF.

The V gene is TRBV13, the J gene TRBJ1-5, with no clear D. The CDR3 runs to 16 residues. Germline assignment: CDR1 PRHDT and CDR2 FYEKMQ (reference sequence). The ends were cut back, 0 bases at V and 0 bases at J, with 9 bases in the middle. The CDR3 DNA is TGTGCCAGCAGCTTAGGAGGCGGGAATAGCAATCAGCCCCAGCATTTT. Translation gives CASSLGGGNSNQPQHF.

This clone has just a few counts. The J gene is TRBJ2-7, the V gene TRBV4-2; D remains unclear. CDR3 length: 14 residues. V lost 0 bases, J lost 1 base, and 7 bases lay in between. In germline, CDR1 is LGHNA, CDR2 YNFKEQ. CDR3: CASSQDYRSYEQYF. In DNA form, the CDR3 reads TGTGCCAGCAGCCAAGATTACAGATCCTACGAGCAGTACTTC.

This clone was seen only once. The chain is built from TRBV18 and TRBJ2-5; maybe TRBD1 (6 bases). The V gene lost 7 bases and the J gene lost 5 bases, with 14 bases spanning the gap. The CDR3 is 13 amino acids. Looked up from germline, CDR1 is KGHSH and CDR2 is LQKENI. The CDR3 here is CASCTGLAETQYF. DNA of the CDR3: TGTGCCAGCTGTACAGGGTTAGCGGAGACCCAGTACTTC. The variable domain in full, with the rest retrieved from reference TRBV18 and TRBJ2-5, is NAGVMQNPRHLVRRRGQEARLRCSPMKGHSHVYWYRQLPEEGLKFMVYLQKENIIDESGMPKERFSAEFPKEGPSILRIQQVVRGDSAAYFCASCTGLAETQYFGPGTRLLVL.

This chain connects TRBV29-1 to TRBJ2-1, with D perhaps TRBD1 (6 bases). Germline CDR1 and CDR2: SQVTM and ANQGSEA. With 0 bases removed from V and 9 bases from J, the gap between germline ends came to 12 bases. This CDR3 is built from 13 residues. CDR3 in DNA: TGCAGCGTTGAAGAACGCAGGGGTGGTGAGCAGTTCTTC. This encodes CSVEERRGGEQFF.

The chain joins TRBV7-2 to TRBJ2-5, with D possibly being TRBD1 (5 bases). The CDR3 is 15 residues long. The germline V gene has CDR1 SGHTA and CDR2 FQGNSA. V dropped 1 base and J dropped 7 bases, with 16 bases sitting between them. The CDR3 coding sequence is TGTGCCAGCAGCTTAGAAGGACAACCTCCGGGGACCCAGTACTTC. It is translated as CASSLEGQPPGTQYF.

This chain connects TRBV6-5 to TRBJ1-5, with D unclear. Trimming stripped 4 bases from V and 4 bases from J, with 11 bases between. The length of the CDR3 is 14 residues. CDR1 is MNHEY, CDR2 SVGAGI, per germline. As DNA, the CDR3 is TGTGCCAGCAGTTTAGGCCGGAGGAATCAGCCCCAGCATTTT. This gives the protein CASSLGRRNQPQHF.

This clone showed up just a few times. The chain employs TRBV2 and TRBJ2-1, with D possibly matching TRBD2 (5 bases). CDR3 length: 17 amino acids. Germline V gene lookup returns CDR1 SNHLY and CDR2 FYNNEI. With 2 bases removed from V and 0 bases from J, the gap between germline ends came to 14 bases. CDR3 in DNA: TGTGCCAGCAGTGAATGGGCTAGCTGGAGCTCCTACAATGAGCAGTTCTTC. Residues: CASSEWASWSSYNEQFF.

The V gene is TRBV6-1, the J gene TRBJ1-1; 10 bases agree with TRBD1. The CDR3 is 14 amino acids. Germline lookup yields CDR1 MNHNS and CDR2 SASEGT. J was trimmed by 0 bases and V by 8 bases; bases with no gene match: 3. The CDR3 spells CASGQGVLNTEAFF. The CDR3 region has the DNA TGTGCCAGCGGACAGGGGGTCCTGAACACTGAAGCTTTCTTT.

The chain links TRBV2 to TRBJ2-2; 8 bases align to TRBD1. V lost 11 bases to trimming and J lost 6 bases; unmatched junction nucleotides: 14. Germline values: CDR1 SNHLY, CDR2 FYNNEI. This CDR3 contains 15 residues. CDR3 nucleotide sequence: TGTGCCTGCCCAACGTTACAGGGGGGTCCCGGGGAGCTGTTTTTT. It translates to CACPTLQGGPGELFF.

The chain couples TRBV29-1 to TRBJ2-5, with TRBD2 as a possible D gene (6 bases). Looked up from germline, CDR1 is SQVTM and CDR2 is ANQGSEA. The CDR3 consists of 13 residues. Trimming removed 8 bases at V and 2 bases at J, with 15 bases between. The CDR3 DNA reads TGCAGCCAAGGCGGGGAAGATCAAGAGACCCAGTACTTC. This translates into CSQGGEDQETQYF. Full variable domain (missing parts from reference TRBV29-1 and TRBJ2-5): SAVISQKPSRDICQRGTSLTIQCQVDSQVTMMFWYRQQPGQSLTLIATANQGSEATYESGFVIDKFPISRPNLTFSTLTVSNMSPEDSSIYLCSQGGEDQETQYFGPGTRLLVL.

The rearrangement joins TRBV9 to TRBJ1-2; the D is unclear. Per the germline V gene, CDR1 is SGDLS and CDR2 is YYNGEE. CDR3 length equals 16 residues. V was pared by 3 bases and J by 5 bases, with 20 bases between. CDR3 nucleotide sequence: TGTGCCAGCAGCGCCTCCGGGAGACCCACCCCTTATGGCTACACCTTC. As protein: CASSASGRPTPYGYTF.

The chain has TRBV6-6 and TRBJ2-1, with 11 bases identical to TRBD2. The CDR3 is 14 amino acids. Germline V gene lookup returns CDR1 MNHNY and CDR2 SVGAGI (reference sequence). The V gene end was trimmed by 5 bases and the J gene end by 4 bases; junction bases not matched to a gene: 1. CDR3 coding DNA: TGTGCCAGCAGTACTAGCGGGGGATACAATGAGCAGTTCTTC. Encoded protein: CASSTSGGYNEQFF.

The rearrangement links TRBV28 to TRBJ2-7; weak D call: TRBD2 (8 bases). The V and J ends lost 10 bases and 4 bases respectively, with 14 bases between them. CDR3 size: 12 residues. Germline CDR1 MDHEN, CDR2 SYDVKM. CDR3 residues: CAISGTAYEQYF. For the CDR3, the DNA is TGTGCCATTAGCGGGACAGCATACGAGCAGTACTTC.

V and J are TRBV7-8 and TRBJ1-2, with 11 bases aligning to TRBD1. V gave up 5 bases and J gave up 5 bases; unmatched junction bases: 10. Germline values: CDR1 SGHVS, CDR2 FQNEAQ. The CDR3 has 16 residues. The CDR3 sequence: CASSLSGQGVGYGYTF. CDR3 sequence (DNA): TGTGCCAGCAGCCTATCGGGACAGGGGGTAGGGTATGGCTACACCTTC.